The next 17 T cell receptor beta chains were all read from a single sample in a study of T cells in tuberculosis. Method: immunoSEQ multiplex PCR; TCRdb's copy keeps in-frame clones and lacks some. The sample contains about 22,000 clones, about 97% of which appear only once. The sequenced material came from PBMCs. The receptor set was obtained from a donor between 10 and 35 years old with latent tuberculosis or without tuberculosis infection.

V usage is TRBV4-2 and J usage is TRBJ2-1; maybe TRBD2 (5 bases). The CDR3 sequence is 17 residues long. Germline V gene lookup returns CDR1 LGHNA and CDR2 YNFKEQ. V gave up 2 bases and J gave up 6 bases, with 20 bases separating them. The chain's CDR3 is CASSQPRTFFWGNEQFF. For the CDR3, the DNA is TGTGCCAGCAGCCAACCACGGACTTTTTTTTGGGGCAATGAGCAGTTCTTC.

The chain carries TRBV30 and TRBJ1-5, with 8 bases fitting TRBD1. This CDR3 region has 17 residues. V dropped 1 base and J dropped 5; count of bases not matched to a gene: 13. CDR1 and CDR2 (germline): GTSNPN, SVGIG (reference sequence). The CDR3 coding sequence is TGTGCCTGGAGTGCCCCCGGGACAGGAGTTTTCGATCAGCCCCAGCATTTT. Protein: CAWSAPGTGVFDQPQHF.

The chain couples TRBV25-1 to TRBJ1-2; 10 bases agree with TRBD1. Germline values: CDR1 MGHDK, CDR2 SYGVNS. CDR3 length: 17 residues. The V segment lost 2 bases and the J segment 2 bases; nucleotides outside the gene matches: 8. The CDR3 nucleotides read TGTGCCAGCAGTGAACAGGACAGGGGGTTGTTGAACTATGGCTACACCTTC. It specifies CASSEQDRGLLNYGYTF.

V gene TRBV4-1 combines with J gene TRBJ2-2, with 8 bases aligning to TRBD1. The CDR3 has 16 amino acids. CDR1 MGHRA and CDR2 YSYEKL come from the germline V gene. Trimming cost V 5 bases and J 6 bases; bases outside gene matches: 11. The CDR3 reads CASSSRTGSVPGELFF. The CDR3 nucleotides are TGCGCCAGCAGCTCCAGGACAGGGAGTGTTCCCGGGGAGCTGTTTTTT.

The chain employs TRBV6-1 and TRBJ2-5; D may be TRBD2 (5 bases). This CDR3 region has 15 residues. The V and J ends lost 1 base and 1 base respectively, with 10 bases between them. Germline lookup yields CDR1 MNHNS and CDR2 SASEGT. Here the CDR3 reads CASSEGGAFQETQYF. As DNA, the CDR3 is TGTGCCAGCAGTGAAGGGGGAGCGTTCCAAGAGACCCAGTACTTC.

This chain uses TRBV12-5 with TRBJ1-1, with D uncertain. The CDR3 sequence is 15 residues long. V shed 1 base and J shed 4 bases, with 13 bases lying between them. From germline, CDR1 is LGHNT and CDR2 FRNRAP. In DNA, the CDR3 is TGTGCTAGTGGTTTGGCGCAAGCGTTGGGCACTGAAGCTTTCTTT. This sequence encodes CASGLAQALGTEAFF.

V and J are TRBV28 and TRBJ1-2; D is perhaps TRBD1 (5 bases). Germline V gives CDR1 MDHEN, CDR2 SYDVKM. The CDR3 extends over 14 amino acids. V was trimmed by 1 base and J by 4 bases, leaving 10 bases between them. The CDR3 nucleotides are TGTGCCAGCAGTTTATCGGGGGGGGTCTATGGCTACACCTTC. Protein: CASSLSGGVYGYTF.

DNA for the CDR3: TGCGCCAGCAGCCTAGGGGGCGGCTATTCACCCCTCCACTTT. Its translation is CASSLGGGYSPLHF. This chain uses TRBV5-1 with TRBJ1-6; 7 nucleotides align to TRBD1. CDR3 length: 14 amino acids. The V gene end was trimmed by 4 bases and the J gene end by 8 bases; junction bases not matched to a gene: 6. Germline V gene lookup returns CDR1 SGHRS and CDR2 YFSETQ.

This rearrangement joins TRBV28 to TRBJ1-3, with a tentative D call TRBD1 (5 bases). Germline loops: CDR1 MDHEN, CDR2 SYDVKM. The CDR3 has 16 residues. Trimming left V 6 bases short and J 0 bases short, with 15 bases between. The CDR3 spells CASSGGKLDSGNTIYF. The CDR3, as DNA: TGTGCCAGCAGCGGGGGGAAGTTGGACTCTGGAAACACCATATATTTT.

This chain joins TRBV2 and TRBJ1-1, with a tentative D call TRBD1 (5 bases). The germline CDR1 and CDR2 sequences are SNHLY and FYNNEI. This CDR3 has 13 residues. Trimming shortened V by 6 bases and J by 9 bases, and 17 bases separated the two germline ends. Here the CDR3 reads CASSSGGTPKAFF. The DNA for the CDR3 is TGTGCCAGCAGCTCCGGGGGGACGCCAAAAGCTTTCTTT.

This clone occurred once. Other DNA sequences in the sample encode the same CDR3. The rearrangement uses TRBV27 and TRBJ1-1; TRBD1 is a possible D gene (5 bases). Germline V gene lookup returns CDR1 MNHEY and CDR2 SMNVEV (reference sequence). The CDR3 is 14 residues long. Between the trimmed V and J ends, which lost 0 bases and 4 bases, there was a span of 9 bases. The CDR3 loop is CASSLSGGGTEAFF. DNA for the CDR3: TGTGCCAGCAGTTTATCGGGGGGAGGCACTGAAGCTTTCTTT.

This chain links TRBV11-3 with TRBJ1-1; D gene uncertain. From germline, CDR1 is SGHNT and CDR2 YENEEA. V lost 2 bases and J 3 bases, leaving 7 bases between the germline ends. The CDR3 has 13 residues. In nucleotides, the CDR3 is TGTGCCAGCAGCTTATCGGAGGACACTGAAGCTTTCTTT. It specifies CASSLSEDTEAFF.

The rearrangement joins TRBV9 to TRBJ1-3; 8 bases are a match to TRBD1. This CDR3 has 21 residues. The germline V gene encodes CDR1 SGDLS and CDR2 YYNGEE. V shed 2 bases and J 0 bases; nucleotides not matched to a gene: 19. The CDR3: CASSVTIGQGPPNYSGNTIYF. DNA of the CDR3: TGTGCCAGCAGCGTGACGATCGGACAGGGTCCCCCAAATTACTCTGGAAACACCATATATTTT.

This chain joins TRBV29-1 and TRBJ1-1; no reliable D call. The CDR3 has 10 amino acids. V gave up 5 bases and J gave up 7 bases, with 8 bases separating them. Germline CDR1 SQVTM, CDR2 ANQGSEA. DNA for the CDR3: TGCAGCGTTTTGGAGCTTGAAGCTTTCTTT. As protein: CSVLELEAFF.

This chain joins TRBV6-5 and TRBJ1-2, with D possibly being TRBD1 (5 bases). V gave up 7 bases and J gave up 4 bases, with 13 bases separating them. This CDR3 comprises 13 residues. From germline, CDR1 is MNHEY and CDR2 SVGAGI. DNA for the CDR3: TGTGCCAGCACCGACAGCATTTTCTATGGCTACACCTTC. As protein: CASTDSIFYGYTF.

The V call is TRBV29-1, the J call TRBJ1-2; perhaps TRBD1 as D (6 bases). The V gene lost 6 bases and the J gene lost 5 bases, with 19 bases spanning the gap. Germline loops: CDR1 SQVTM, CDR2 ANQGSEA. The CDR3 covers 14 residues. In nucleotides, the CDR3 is TGCAGCGTACTCGACACCGAGCAGGGGTATGGCTACACCTTC. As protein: CSVLDTEQGYGYTF.

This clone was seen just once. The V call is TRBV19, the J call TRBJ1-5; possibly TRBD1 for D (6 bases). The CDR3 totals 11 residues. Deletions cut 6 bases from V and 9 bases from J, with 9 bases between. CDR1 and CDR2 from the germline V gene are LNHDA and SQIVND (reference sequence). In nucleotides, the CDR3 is TGTGCCAGTAGGGGGGCGGGGCCCCAGCATTTT. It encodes CASRGAGPQHF.